The present T cell receptor beta chain was sequenced within a study of T cell repertoires in cytomegalovirus infection. Study at large: Use of recently identified HLA-C-restricted and well-studied HLA-B-restricted CMV epitopes was part of the study. CMV infection together with matching HLA type was indicated by public TCR beta signatures. Points from the study as a whole: Dominant in the ex vivo response were TCR beta clonotypes restricted by HLA-C and specific for CMV.

This CDR3 is 14 amino acids long. Trimming removed 4 bases at V and 3 bases at J, with 12 bases between. Germline CDR1 and CDR2: MGHRA and YSYEKL. TCRdb reprocessed the reads via MiXCR and lists one record per CDR3 protein. The sample lists some 590,000 distinct CDR3 sequences, 40% seen once, with around 50% in the top ten. A remark on this clonotype: The target antigen is unknown.

The sequence came from a human donor in good health (CMV status not recorded). Some clones in this sample may be carry-over from other donors' samples. The chain recombines TRBV4-1 with TRBJ1-1; tentatively, D is TRBD1 (5 bases). Sequences were derived from cultured PBMCs, sampled from culture after CMV antigen stimulation. DNA of the CDR3: TGCGCCAGCAGCCGTCTTCGGGGGGACACTGAAGCTTTCTTT. Translated, it gives CASSRLRGDTEAFF.